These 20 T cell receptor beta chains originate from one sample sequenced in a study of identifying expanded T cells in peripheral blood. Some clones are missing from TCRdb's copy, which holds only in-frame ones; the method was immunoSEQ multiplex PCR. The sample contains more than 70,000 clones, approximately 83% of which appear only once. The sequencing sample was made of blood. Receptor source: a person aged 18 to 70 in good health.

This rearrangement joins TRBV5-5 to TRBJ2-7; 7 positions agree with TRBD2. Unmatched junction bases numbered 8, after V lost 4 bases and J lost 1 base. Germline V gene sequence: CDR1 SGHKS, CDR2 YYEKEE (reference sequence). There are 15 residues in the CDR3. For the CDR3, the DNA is TGTGCCAGCAGCCAAAATCCTAGCGGTTCCTACGAGCAGTACTTC. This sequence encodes CASSQNPSGSYEQYF. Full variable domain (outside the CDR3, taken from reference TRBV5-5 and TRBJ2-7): DAGVTQSPTHLIKTRGQQVTLRCSPISGHKSVSWYQQVLGQGPQFIFQYYEKEERGRGNFPDRFSARQFPNYSSELNVNALLLGDSALYLCASSQNPSGSYEQYFGPGTRLTVT.

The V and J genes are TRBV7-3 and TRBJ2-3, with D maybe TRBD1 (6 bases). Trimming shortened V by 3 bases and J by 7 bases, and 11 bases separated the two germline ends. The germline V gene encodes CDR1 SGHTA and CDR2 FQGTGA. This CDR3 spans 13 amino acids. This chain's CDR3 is CASSLGASNTQYF. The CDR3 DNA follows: TGTGCCAGCAGCTTGGGGGCGTCAAATACGCAGTATTTT.

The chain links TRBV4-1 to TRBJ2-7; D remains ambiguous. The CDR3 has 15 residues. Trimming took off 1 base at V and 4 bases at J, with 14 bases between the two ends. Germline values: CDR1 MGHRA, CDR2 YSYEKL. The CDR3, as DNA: TGCGCCAGCAGCCAAGTAATAAAGGTCGGGTACGAGCAGTACTTC. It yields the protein CASSQVIKVGYEQYF.

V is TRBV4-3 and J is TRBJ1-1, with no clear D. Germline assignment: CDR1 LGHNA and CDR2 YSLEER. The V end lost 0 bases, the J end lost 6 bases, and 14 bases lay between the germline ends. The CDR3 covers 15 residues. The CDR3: CASSQDVARKAEAFF. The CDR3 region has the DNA TGCGCCAGCAGCCAAGATGTCGCTCGGAAGGCTGAAGCTTTCTTT.

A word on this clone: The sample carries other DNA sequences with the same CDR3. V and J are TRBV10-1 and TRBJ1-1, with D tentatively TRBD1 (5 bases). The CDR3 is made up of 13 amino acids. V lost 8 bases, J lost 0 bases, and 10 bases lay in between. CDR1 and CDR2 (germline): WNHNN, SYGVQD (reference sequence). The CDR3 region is CASSGTLNTEAFF. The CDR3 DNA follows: TGCGCCAGCTCCGGGACTTTGAACACTGAAGCTTTCTTT.

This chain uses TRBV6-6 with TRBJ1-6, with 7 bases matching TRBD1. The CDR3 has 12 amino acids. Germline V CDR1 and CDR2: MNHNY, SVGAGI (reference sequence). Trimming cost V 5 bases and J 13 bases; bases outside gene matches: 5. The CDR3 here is CASSADRKPLHF. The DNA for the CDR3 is TGTGCCAGCAGTGCGGACAGGAAGCCCCTCCACTTT.

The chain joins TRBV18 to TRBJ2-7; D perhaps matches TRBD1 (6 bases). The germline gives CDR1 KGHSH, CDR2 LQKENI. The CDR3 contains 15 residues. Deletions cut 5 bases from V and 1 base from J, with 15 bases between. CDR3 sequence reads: CASSKAGQSSYEQYF. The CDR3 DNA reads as TGTGCCAGCTCAAAGGCCGGACAGTCTTCCTACGAGCAGTACTTC.

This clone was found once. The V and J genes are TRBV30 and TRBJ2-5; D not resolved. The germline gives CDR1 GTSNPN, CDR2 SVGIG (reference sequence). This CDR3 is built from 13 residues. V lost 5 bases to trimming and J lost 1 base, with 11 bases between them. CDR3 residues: CAWLNGPQETQYF. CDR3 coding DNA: TGTGCCTGGCTGAACGGACCCCAAGAGACCCAGTACTTC.

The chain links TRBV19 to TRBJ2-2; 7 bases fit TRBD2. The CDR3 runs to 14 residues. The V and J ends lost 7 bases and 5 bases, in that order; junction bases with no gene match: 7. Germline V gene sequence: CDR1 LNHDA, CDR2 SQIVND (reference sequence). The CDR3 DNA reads TGTGCCAGTAAAAAGCGGGGCTATACCGGGGAGCTGTTTTTT. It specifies CASKKRGYTGELFF.

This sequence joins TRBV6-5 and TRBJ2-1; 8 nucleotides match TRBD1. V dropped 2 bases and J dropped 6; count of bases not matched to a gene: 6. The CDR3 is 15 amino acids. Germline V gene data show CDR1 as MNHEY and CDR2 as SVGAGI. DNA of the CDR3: TGTGCCAGCAGTTACCTCCTAGACAGGGGCAATGAGCAGTTCTTC. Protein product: CASSYLLDRGNEQFF.

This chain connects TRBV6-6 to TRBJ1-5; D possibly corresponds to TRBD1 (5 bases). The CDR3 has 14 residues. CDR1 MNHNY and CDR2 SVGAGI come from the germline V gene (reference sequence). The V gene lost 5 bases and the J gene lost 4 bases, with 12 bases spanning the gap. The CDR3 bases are TGTGCCAGCAGTCCTTGGGGGGGAAATCAGCCCCAGCATTTT. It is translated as CASSPWGGNQPQHF.

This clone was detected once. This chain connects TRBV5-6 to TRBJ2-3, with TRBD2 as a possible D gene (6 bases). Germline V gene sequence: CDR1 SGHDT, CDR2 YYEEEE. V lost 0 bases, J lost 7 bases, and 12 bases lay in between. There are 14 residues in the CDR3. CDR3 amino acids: CASSLALEGHTQYF. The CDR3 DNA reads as TGTGCCAGCAGCTTGGCCTTGGAGGGCCATACGCAGTATTTT.

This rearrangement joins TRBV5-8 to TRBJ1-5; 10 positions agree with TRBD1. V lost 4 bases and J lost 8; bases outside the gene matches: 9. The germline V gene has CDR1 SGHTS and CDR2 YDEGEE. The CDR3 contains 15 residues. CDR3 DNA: TGTGCCAGCAGCGAAGGGACAGGGGCGCGGGAGCCCCAGCATTTT. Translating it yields CASSEGTGAREPQHF.

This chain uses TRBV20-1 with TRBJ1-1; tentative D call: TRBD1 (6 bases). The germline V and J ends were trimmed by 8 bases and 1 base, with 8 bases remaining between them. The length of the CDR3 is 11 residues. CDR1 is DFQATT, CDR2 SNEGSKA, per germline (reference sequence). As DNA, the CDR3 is TGCAGTATACAGGGGAACACTGAAGCTTTCTTT. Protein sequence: CSIQGNTEAFF.

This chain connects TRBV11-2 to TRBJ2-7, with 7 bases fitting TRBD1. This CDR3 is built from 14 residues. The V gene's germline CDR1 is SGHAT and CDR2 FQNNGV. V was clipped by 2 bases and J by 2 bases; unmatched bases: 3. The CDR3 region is CASSLIQGAYEQYF. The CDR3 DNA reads TGTGCCAGCAGCTTAATCCAGGGGGCCTACGAGCAGTACTTC.

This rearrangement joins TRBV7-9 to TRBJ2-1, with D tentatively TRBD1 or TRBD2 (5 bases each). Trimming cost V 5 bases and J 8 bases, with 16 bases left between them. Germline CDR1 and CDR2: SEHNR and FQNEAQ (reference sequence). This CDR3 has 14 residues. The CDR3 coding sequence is TGTGCCAGCAGCCTCGCCGGGGCCAGCGATGAGCAGTTCTTC. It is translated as CASSLAGASDEQFF.

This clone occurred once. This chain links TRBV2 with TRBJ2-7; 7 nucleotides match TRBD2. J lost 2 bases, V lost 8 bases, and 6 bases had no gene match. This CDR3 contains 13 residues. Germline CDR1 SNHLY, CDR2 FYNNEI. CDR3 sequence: CASWVGGTYEQYF. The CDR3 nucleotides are TGTGCCAGCTGGGTGGGGGGGACCTACGAGCAGTACTTC.

As DNA, the CDR3 is TGTGCCAGCAGTTACTCGAAACTTCACGGAAACTATGGCTACACCTTC. This translates into CASSYSKLHGNYGYTF. This chain links TRBV6-5 with TRBJ1-2; no clear D gene. The CDR3 runs 16 residues. Per germline, CDR1 MNHEY and CDR2 SVGAGI. V shed 0 bases and J shed 2 bases, with 13 bases lying between them.

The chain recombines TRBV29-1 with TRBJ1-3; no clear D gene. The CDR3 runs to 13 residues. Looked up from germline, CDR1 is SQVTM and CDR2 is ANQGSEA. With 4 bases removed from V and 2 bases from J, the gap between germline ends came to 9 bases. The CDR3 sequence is CSVALDAGNTIYF. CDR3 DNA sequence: TGCAGCGTTGCTCTGGACGCTGGAAACACCATATATTTT.

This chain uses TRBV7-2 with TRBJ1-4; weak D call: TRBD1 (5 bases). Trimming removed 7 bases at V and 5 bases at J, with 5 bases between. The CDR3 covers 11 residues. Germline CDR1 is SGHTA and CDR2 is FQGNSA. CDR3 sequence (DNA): TGTGCCAGCAAGGGGAATGAAAAACTGTTTTTT. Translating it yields CASKGNEKLFF.